The rows below give T cell receptor beta chains drawn from one sample of a study of control samples from healthy donors and cancer patients. Here immunoSEQ multiplex PCR was the method, and the copy in TCRdb shows in-frame clones only, minus some. The sample yields about 130,000 clones, around 94% seen once. Specimen: PBMCs. The source is a man older than 75 with head and neck cancer. Both conserved end residues are part of each CDR3. Fields, in order: V gene, clone size, J gene, D gene, CDR3 protein, CDR3 DNA. The D gene is left open where the match is weak. The size field is filled for only some rows; it gives once, few, many or a size class.

TRBV5-4	NA	TRBJ2-3	NA	CASSPSTDTQYF	TGTGCCAGCAGCCCCTCCACAGATACGCAGTATTTT
TRBV7-9	once	TRBJ2-5	NA	CASSLRTGTQETQYF	TGTGCCAGCAGCCTACGAACCGGGACACAAGAGACCCAGTACTTC
TRBV2	NA	TRBJ2-7	NA	CASSLHGVSYEQYF	TGTGCCAGCAGTCTCCACGGGGTCTCCTACGAGCAGTACTTC
TRBV6-6	once	TRBJ1-2	NA	CASSYSEGFGDYGYTF	TGTGCCAGCAGTTACTCGGAGGGCTTCGGGGACTATGGCTACACCTTC
TRBV15	NA	TRBJ2-4	TRBD2	CATSSAGGVGIQYF	TGTGCCACCAGCAGTGCGGGAGGGGTTGGCATTCAGTACTTC
TRBV5-1	NA	TRBJ2-7	NA	CASSLGAGGGEQYF	TGCGCCAGCAGCTTAGGGGCAGGGGGAGGTGAGCAGTACTTC
TRBV29-1	NA	TRBJ2-7	NA	CSVTGRLSYEQYF	TGCAGCGTTACGGGAAGACTTTCCTACGAGCAGTACTTC
TRBV3-1/TRBV3-2	NA	TRBJ2-1	TRBD2	CASSQDWSGGALNEQFF	TGTGCCAGCAGCCAAGATTGGAGCGGGGGGGCCCTAAATGAGCAGTTCTTC
TRBV10-3	NA	TRBJ2-3	TRBD2	CAISESLGEGQDTQYF	TGTGCCATCAGTGAGTCATTGGGGGAGGGCCAAGATACGCAGTATTTT
TRBV2	NA	TRBJ1-1	NA	CASSEVEGTEAFF	TGTGCCAGCAGTGAAGTAGAGGGCACTGAAGCTTTCTTT
TRBV12-5	NA	TRBJ1-4	TRBD1	CASGPARQGWSEKLFF	TGTGCTAGTGGTCCGGCCCGACAGGGATGGAGTGAAAAACTGTTTTTT
TRBV4-3	NA	TRBJ2-7	TRBD1	CASSQENRGRFEQYF	TGCGCCAGCAGCCAGGAAAACAGGGGGCGGTTCGAGCAGTACTTC
TRBV19	NA	TRBJ2-1	TRBD2	CASSRAGGSLGDEQFF	TGTGCCAGTAGTAGAGCGGGAGGGTCTCTTGGGGATGAGCAGTTCTTC
TRBV9	NA	TRBJ2-7	NA	CASSVGAGTLYEQYF	TGTGCCAGCAGCGTAGGAGCAGGGACCCTCTACGAGCAGTACTTC
TRBV9	NA	TRBJ2-1	NA	CASSADASSYNEQFF	TGTGCCAGCAGCGCCGACGCCAGCTCCTACAATGAGCAGTTCTTC
TRBV7-2	NA	TRBJ1-4	NA	CASSLLVAGDEKLFF	TGTGCCAGCAGCTTACTGGTGGCAGGGGATGAAAAACTGTTTTTT
TRBV19	NA	TRBJ1-1	NA	CASSVGQGLRVTEAFF	TGTGCCAGTAGTGTCGGACAAGGCCTTAGGGTCACTGAAGCTTTCTTT
TRBV7-2	NA	TRBJ1-1	NA	CASSLGAELEAFF	TGTGCCAGCAGCTTAGGTGCAGAGCTAGAAGCTTTCTTT
TRBV11-2	NA	TRBJ2-7	TRBD2	CASSFSGASYEQYF	TGTGCCAGCAGTTTTAGCGGGGCCTCCTACGAGCAGTACTTC
TRBV2	NA	TRBJ1-2	NA	CASTEATVYGYTF	TGTGCCAGCACTGAGGCGACAGTCTATGGCTACACCTTC
TRBV4-3	NA	TRBJ2-7	NA	CASSQDRRAAYEQYF	TGCGCCAGCAGCCAAGATCGCAGGGCCGCCTACGAGCAGTACTTC
TRBV29-1	once	TRBJ1-2	NA	CSVLRAHGYTF	TGCAGCGTTTTGAGGGCGCATGGCTACACCTTC
TRBV5-4	NA	TRBJ2-7	NA	CASSLVAGAEQYF	TGTGCCAGCAGCTTGGTGGCAGGGGCCGAGCAGTACTTC